Presented here are 28 T cell receptor beta chains from one specimen sequenced in a study of CD8+ T cells in alopecia areata listed by TCRdb under 2018. Library creation used the immunoSEQ multiplex PCR assay. RNA was extracted from all samples and reverse transcribed into cDNA, which served as template for TCR sequencing. The table comes from immuneACCESS by way of TCRdb, which keeps in-frame sequences with V and J called. Part of the clones is missing from these tables; in studies checked, under half for an unresolved V gene and the rest for unknown reasons. The table for this sample lists more than 100,000 clones; around three fifths of them were counted only once. Clones ranked in the top ten supply 8.8% of the sample. Material for sequencing was CD4+ T cells sorted from blood. Receptors were obtained from a human donor in good health.

There are a few counts of this clone. This chain links TRBV29-1 with TRBJ2-5; 8 bases align to TRBD1. Germline lookup yields CDR1 SQVTM and CDR2 ANQGSEA. CDR3 length: 14 amino acids. Trimming took 7 bases from V and 4 from J; bases not matched to a gene: 11. CDR3 protein: CSARDRGIGETQYF. The CDR3 region has the DNA TGCAGCGCCCGCGACAGGGGAATTGGAGAGACCCAGTACTTC.

The rearrangement links TRBV7-9 to TRBJ2-7, with D uncertain. V lost 5 bases, J lost 7 bases, and 9 bases lay in between. The CDR3 covers 11 residues. In germline, CDR1 is SEHNR, CDR2 FQNEAQ (reference sequence). This chain's CDR3 is CASSEQEEQYF. CDR3 DNA sequence: TGTGCCAGCAGCGAGCAGGAGGAGCAGTACTTC.

This clone was counted between two and nine times. The chain is built from TRBV29-1 and TRBJ2-3; 9 bases align to TRBD1. The germline gives CDR1 SQVTM, CDR2 ANQGSEA. The CDR3 has 15 residues. With V trimmed by 4 bases and J by 0 bases, 5 bases remained unmatched. The CDR3 nucleotides read TGCAGCGTTGGGCGGACAGGGGATAGCACAGATACGCAGTATTTT. Its protein product is CSVGRTGDSTDTQYF.

The chain employs TRBV2 and TRBJ1-4; D is uncertain. The CDR3 runs 12 residues. The germline gives CDR1 SNHLY, CDR2 FYNNEI. Trimming stripped 6 bases from V and 5 bases from J, with 7 bases between. CDR3 amino acids: CASRARNEKLFF. The CDR3 bases are TGTGCCAGCAGGGCCCGAAATGAAAAACTGTTTTTT.

This clone was seen a few times. This chain joins TRBV7-9 and TRBJ2-3; 8 positions agree with TRBD1. This CDR3 spans 15 amino acids. Germline V lookup: CDR1 SEHNR, CDR2 FQNEAQ (reference sequence). Unmatched junction bases numbered 4, after V lost 5 bases and J lost 0 bases. CDR3 bases: TGTGCCAGCAGCCCACAGGGGGTTAGCACAGATACGCAGTATTTT. It translates to CASSPQGVSTDTQYF.

This clone was observed once. The chain recombines TRBV5-6 with TRBJ1-1; no clear D gene. V lost 0 bases and J 6 bases, leaving 12 bases between the germline ends. Germline CDR1 and CDR2: SGHDT and YYEEEE. The CDR3 length is 14 residues. The CDR3 protein is CASSLVALRAEAFF. The CDR3 bases are TGTGCCAGCAGCTTGGTGGCTCTGAGGGCTGAAGCTTTCTTT.

The chain couples TRBV18 to TRBJ1-6; no firm D call. The CDR3 runs to 15 residues. Germline V gene data show CDR1 as KGHSH and CDR2 as LQKENI. The V end was cut by 4 bases, the J end by 7 bases, with 14 bases between. The CDR3 DNA follows: TGTGCCAGCTCACTGAGACAAGGAGACAATTCACCCCTCCACTTT. It specifies CASSLRQGDNSPLHF.

CDR3: CASSLLAGVNEQFF. Here the CDR3 DNA reads TGTGCCAGCAGTCTGCTAGCGGGAGTTAATGAGCAGTTCTTC. The chain combines TRBV28 with TRBJ2-1; 10 positions agree with TRBD2. This CDR3 comprises 14 residues. Germline assignment: CDR1 MDHEN and CDR2 SYDVKM. Germline trimming cut 5 bases from V and 7 bases from J; bases unmatched to any gene: 5.

This chain connects TRBV4-2 to TRBJ2-5; 13 nucleotides agree with TRBD2. The CDR3 has 14 residues. V lost 6 bases and J lost 3; bases outside the gene matches: 1. In germline, CDR1 is LGHNA, CDR2 YNFKEQ. CDR3 nucleotide sequence: TGTGCCAGCAGAGGACTAGCGGGGGAAGAGACCCAGTACTTC. The encoded protein is CASRGLAGEETQYF.

This clone was picked up a small number of times. V and J are TRBV11-3 and TRBJ2-3, with a tentative D call TRBD2 (7 bases). From germline, CDR1 is SGHNT and CDR2 YENEEA. The CDR3 sequence is 14 residues long. Deletions cut 5 bases from V and 4 bases from J, with 13 bases between. DNA for the CDR3: TGTGCCAGCAGCCCCCGGGGGGCCTCAGATACGCAGTATTTT. It encodes CASSPRGASDTQYF. The complete variable domain, with remaining parts taken from reference TRBV11-3 and TRBJ2-3, reads EAGVVQSPRYKIIEKKQPVAFWCNPISGHNTLYWYLQNLGQGPELLIRYENEEAVDDSQLPKDRFSAERLKGVDSTLKIQPAELGDSAVYLCASSPRGASDTQYFGPGTRLTVL.

The chain has TRBV18 and TRBJ1-5; D not resolved. The V gene lost 0 bases and the J gene lost 2 bases, with 14 bases spanning the gap. This CDR3 has 17 residues. Germline CDR1 reads KGHSH; CDR2 reads LQKENI. The CDR3 coding sequence is TGTGCCAGCTCACCACCGGGGTCCGGGGAGGGCAATCAGCCCCAGCATTTT. Translated: CASSPPGSGEGNQPQHF.

The chain is built from TRBV7-3 and TRBJ2-5; 12 bases align to TRBD2. V was clipped by 5 bases and J by 1 base; unmatched bases: 5. Germline CDR1 is SGHTA and CDR2 is FQGTGA. This CDR3 has 16 amino acids. Here the CDR3 DNA reads TGTGCCAGCAGCCCCCTGGGACTAGCGGGCCAAGAGACCCAGTACTTC. Translating gives CASSPLGLAGQETQYF.

A single count supports this clone. V is TRBV30 and J is TRBJ2-5; D ambiguous. Germline assignment: CDR1 GTSNPN and CDR2 SVGIG (reference sequence). The CDR3 length is 11 residues. Trimming stripped 3 bases from V and 5 bases from J, with 7 bases between. This CDR3 is CAWRSGETQYF. DNA for the CDR3: TGTGCCTGGAGATCCGGGGAGACCCAGTACTTC.

The rearrangement uses TRBV30 and TRBJ1-1; D remains ambiguous. Germline assignment: CDR1 GTSNPN and CDR2 SVGIG (reference sequence). The CDR3 loop spans 12 amino acids. Between the trimmed V and J ends, which lost 2 bases and 5 bases, there was a span of 9 bases. The CDR3 DNA sequence: TGTGCCTGGAGTCCGCCGGGGACTGAAGCTTTCTTT. Its translation: CAWSPPGTEAFF.

In this sample, this clone turned up a few times. This chain uses TRBV20-1 with TRBJ1-2, with D possibly matching TRBD1 (6 bases). From germline, CDR1 is DFQATT and CDR2 SNEGSKA (reference sequence). The CDR3 has 9 residues. The DNA of the CDR3 is TGCAGAGGACAGAATTCGTTCACCTTC. This gives the protein CRGQNSFTF.

The J gene is TRBJ2-6, the V gene TRBV9, with D perhaps given as TRBD1 or TRBD2 (5 bases each). Germline CDR1 SGDLS, CDR2 YYNGEE. The CDR3 has 16 residues. Trimming removed 0 bases from V and 0 bases from J, with 7 bases in between. CDR3 region: CASSVGGNSGANVLTF. In DNA form, the CDR3 reads TGTGCCAGCAGCGTAGGGGGGAACTCTGGGGCCAACGTCCTGACTTTC.

The chain joins TRBV29-1 to TRBJ2-3, with 7 bases matching TRBD1. Trimming cost V 8 bases and J 4 bases; bases outside gene matches: 9. The germline CDR1 and CDR2 sequences are SQVTM and ANQGSEA. The CDR3 has 13 amino acids. The CDR3 region has the DNA TGCAGCCTTAGGGGGCGATTCGCAGATACGCAGTATTTT. Amino acid sequence: CSLRGRFADTQYF.

The chain employs TRBV7-2 and TRBJ2-5; no clear D gene. The CDR3 totals 14 residues. V was shortened by 6 bases and J by 2 bases, with 13 bases between the two germline ends. CDR1 is SGHTA, CDR2 FQGNSA, per germline. The DNA for the CDR3 is TGTGCCAGCAGGCCCAAGAACCAACAAGAGACCCAGTACTTC. Translation gives CASRPKNQQETQYF.

The J gene is TRBJ2-3, the V gene TRBV10-3, with D uncertain. Trimming pared 4 bases from V and 2 bases from J, leaving 13 bases between. The CDR3 spans 15 residues. The germline gives CDR1 ENHRY, CDR2 SYGVKD. The chain's CDR3 is CAISGAGDTTDTQYF. DNA of the CDR3: TGTGCCATCAGTGGGGCTGGCGACACCACAGATACGCAGTATTTT.

This clone was counted between two and nine times. The chain is built from TRBV5-6 and TRBJ2-1, with 7 bases that match TRBD1. From germline, CDR1 is SGHDT and CDR2 YYEEEE. With 3 bases clipped from V and 8 bases from J, the junction kept 2 bases outside the gene matches. CDR3 length: 12 amino acids. CDR3 in DNA: TGTGCCAGCAGCTGGGACAGCGATGAGCAGTTCTTC. Protein: CASSWDSDEQFF.

This clone has a handful of counts. This sequence joins TRBV6-6 and TRBJ2-7; D is unresolved. With 6 bases removed from V and 1 base from J, the gap between germline ends came to 10 bases. The CDR3 is 13 amino acids. Germline V lookup: CDR1 MNHNY, CDR2 SVGAGI (reference sequence). The chain's CDR3 is CASREEESYEQYF. DNA for the CDR3: TGTGCCAGCAGAGAAGAGGAGTCCTACGAGCAGTACTTC.

This rearrangement joins TRBV5-1 to TRBJ2-2, with D possibly being TRBD2 (7 bases). V gave up 4 bases and J gave up 1 base, with 14 bases separating them. CDR3 size: 16 residues. Germline CDR1 reads SGHRS; CDR2 reads YFSETQ. CDR3: CASSQTGGGNTGELFF. CDR3 nucleotide sequence: TGCGCCAGCAGCCAGACGGGGGGCGGGAACACCGGGGAGCTGTTTTTT.

As for this clone: This sample also contains other DNA sequences that code for the same CDR3. The chain employs TRBV6-5 and TRBJ2-2; 7 bases align to TRBD2. J gave up 7 bases and V 6 bases, and 5 bases lay outside the gene matches. From germline, CDR1 is MNHEY and CDR2 SVGAGI. This CDR3 has 13 residues. The DNA of the CDR3 is TGTGCCAGCAGGGACGGGGGGAACGGGGAGCTGTTTTTT. Protein: CASRDGGNGELFF.

This clone was observed a handful of times. The rearrangement links TRBV28 to TRBJ2-7; TRBD1 matches 9 bases. The CDR3 sequence is 17 residues long. J was trimmed by 4 bases and V by 4 bases; bases with no gene match: 14. CDR1 is MDHEN and CDR2 is SYDVKM in the germline V gene. The CDR3 nucleotides read TGTGCCAGCAGTTACCGCTTCGGGACAGGGACGTTATACGAGCAGTACTTC. Its translation: CASSYRFGTGTLYEQYF.

There are a few counts of this clone. The CDR3 spells CAGARGLNTEAFF. The DNA of the CDR3 is TGTGCCGGGGCGAGGGGACTGAACACTGAAGCTTTCTTT. The J gene is TRBJ1-1, the V gene TRBV30; D perhaps matches TRBD1 (5 bases). This CDR3 is built from 13 residues. V shed 8 bases and J shed 0 bases, with 13 bases lying between them. From germline, CDR1 is GTSNPN and CDR2 SVGIG (reference sequence).

The table lists this clone with many counts. V gene TRBV4-3 combines with J gene TRBJ2-3; TRBD1 matches at 9 bases. The CDR3 runs to 15 residues. CDR1 is LGHNA, CDR2 YSLEER, per germline. V lost 1 base and J lost 1; bases outside the gene matches: 0. DNA of the CDR3: TGCGCCAGCAGCCAAGGGACAGGGGGCACAGATACGCAGTATTTT. Translated: CASSQGTGGTDTQYF.

This clone came up a few times. CDR3 sequence (DNA): TGCAGCGCGGGCACGCAGCCGAACACCGGGGAGCTGTTTTTT. Residues: CSAGTQPNTGELFF. The rearrangement uses TRBV29-1 and TRBJ2-2; D uncertain. Trimming shortened V by 7 bases and J by 0 bases, and 12 bases separated the two germline ends. The CDR3 has 14 residues. Germline V gene data show CDR1 as SQVTM and CDR2 as ANQGSEA.

The gene calls are TRBV29-1 and TRBJ1-2; D gene ambiguous. Germline CDR1 reads SQVTM; CDR2 reads ANQGSEA. Trimming removed 6 bases at V and 7 bases at J, with 18 bases between. This CDR3 contains 13 residues. CDR3 loop: CSVALLGRSGYTF. CDR3 bases: TGCAGCGTGGCCTTACTGGGGAGGAGTGGCTACACCTTC.